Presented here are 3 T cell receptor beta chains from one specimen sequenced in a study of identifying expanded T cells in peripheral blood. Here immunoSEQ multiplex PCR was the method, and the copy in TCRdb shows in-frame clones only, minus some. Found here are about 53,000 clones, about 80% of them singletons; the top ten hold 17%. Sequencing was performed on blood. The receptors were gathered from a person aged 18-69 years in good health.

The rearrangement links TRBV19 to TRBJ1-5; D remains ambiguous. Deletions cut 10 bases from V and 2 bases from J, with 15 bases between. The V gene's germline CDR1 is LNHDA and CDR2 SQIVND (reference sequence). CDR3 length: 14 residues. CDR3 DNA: TGTGCCACCTCCCGAGGAGATGGCAATCAGCCCCAGCATTTT. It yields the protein CATSRGDGNQPQHF.

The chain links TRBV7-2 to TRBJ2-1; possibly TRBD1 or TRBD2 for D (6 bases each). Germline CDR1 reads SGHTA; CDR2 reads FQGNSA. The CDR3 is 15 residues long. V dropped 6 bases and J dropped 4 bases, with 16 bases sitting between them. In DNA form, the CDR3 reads TGTGCCAGCAGGCTAGGGGCGGGACAATACAATGAGCAGTTCTTC. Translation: CASRLGAGQYNEQFF.

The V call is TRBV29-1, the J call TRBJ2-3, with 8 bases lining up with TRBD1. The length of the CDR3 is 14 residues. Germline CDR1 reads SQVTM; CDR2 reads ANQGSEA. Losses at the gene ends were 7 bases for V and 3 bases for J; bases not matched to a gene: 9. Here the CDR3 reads CSAQGQGRTDTQYF. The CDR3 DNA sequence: TGCAGCGCCCAAGGACAGGGCCGGACAGATACGCAGTATTTT.